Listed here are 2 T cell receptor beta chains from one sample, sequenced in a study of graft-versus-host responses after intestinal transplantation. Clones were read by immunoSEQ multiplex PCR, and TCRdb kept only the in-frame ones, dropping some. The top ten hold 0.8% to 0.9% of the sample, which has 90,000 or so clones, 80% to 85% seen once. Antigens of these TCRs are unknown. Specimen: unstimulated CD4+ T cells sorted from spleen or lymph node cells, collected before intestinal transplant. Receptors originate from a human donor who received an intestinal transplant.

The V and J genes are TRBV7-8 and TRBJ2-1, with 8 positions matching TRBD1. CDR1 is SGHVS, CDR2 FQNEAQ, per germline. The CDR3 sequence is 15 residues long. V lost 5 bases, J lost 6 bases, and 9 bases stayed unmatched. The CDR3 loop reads CASSQDRDEGNEQFF. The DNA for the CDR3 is TGTGCCAGCAGCCAGGACAGGGATGAAGGCAATGAGCAGTTCTTC.

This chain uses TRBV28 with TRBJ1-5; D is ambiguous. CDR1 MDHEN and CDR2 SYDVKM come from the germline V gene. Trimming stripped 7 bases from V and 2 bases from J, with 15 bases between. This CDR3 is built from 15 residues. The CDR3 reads CASIPEGSGNQPQHF. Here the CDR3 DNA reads TGTGCCAGCATCCCGGAGGGTTCGGGCAATCAGCCCCAGCATTTT.